This is a list of T cell receptor beta chains from one sample in a study of T cell repertoires in cytomegalovirus infection. TCRdb used MiXCR to reprocess the reads, holding one entry per CDR3 protein. The data hold roughly 150,000 distinct CDR3 sequences, with over 15% observed a single time. The source material was CD8+ T cells from PBMCs. The source of these receptors is a human donor in good health (CMV status not recorded). Some clones in this sample may be carry-over from other donors' samples. Both conserved end residues are part of each CDR3. The D gene is left open where the match is weak. Size is stated for part of the rows, as once, few or many counts, or as a class when the clone is expanded.

clone_size j_call d_call v_call cdr3_aa cdr3_nt
NA TRBJ1-1 NA TRBV7-8 CASTERRGNTEAFF TGTGCCAGCACTGAACGGCGGGGGAACACTGAAGCTTTCTTT
few TRBJ2-3 TRBD2 TRBV7-8 CASSLGGGNTDTQYF TGTGCCAGCAGCTTGGGGGGGGGGAATACAGATACGCAGTATTTT
NA TRBJ2-7 NA TRBV19 CASSAGHRYEQYF TGTGCCAGTAGTGCGGGACACCGCTACGAGCAGTACTTC
NA TRBJ2-1 TRBD2 TRBV15 CATSRDDREGRFIVNEQFF TGTGCCACCAGCAGAGATGATCGGGAGGGCCGGTTTATCGTTAATGAGCAGTTCTTC
once TRBJ2-7 TRBD2 TRBV6-6 CASRSMTSGGAYEQYF TGTGCCAGCAGGTCCATGACTAGCGGGGGGGCCTACGAGCAGTACTTC
NA TRBJ2-7 TRBD1 TRBV27 CASSDRGLVEQYF TGTGCCAGCAGTGACAGGGGGCTCGTCGAGCAGTACTTC
many TRBJ1-5 NA TRBV7-2 CASSLVSRHDSNQPQHF TGTGCCAGCAGCTTAGTTAGCCGGCACGATAGCAATCAGCCCCAGCATTTT
NA TRBJ1-1 NA TRBV7-2 CASSLDGTAPEAFF TGTGCCAGCAGCTTAGACGGGACTGCACCTGAAGCTTTCTTT
many TRBJ2-3 NA TRBV6-1 CASSPWASEGDTQYF TGTGCCAGCAGTCCTTGGGCCTCCGAGGGAGATACGCAGTATTTT
few TRBJ2-7 NA TRBV2 CASTQGWGYEQYF TGTGCCAGCACTCAGGGTTGGGGTTACGAGCAGTACTTC
few TRBJ1-2 NA TRBV7-2 CASSLGTWGYTF TGTGCCAGCAGCTTGGGAACTTGGGGCTACACCTTC
NA TRBJ2-2 NA TRBV12-3/TRBV12-4 CASSLEAQNTGELFF TGTGCCAGCAGTTTAGAAGCTCAGAACACCGGGGAGCTGTTTTTT
few TRBJ2-3 TRBD1 TRBV7-9 CASTPVDRGRTDTQYF TGTGCCAGCACCCCCGTAGACAGGGGACGCACAGATACGCAGTATTTT
NA TRBJ2-3 TRBD2 TRBV6-6 CASSSATSGPTDTQYF TGTGCCAGCAGTTCCGCGACTAGCGGACCCACAGATACGCAGTATTTT